The clone carrying this T cell receptor (beta chain) was counted ten times or more. This entry is derived from a study of neurological immune-mediated disorders. Documented time point: longitudinal time-point 3. In TCRdb, the 5' RACE reads were re-called with MiXCR into one record per CDR3 protein. The sample gives approximately 89,000 distinct CDR3 sequences, approximately 4.3% of which show up once; approximately 5.7% is in the top ten. CDR3 size: 16 residues. The ends were cut back, 3 bases at V and 1 base at J, with 11 bases in the middle. In germline, CDR1 is SGDLS, CDR2 YYNGEE. This chain links TRBV9 with TRBJ2-6, with D perhaps given as TRBD1 or TRBD2 (5 bases each). The sample taken for sequencing was PBMCs. This TCR derives from an older woman with multiple sclerosis. The CDR3 spells CASSGGWGSGANVLTF. The CDR3 DNA is TGTGCCAGCAGCGGGGGGTGGGGTTCTGGGGCCAACGTCCTGACTTTC.